The sequence of this TCR beta chain was determined in a study of T-cell memory formation after mild COVID-19. Study at large: In these data, TCR clusters were largely donor specific. Whole-study results and caveats: Within pre-infection memory, some responding clones were found, suggesting cross-reactive memory joined.

As concerns this clonotype: The antigen remains undetermined.

In TCRdb, the 5' RACE reads were re-called with MiXCR into one record per CDR3 protein. Of some 450,000 distinct CDR3 sequences in the sample, around 19% were seen once. Specimen: PBMCs or a T cell subset sorted from them (not recorded which). The clonotype originates from an adult woman who had mild COVID-19 (a few samples of this study predate the infection). Cell type and time point are not known.

The CDR3 protein is CASSLRTGGGYTF. The CDR3 nucleotides read TGTGCCAGCAGTTTGCGAACAGGGGGCGGCTACACCTTC. The rearrangement uses TRBV27 and TRBJ1-2, with 9 bases fitting TRBD1. The germline V gene has CDR1 MNHEY and CDR2 SMNVEV (reference sequence). The CDR3 is made up of 13 amino acids. J lost 8 bases, V lost 3 bases, and 4 bases had no gene match.